This T cell receptor beta chain was identified in a study of blood T cell repertoires in COVID-19. Study-wide background: Specimens from acute and convalescent COVID-19 originated in the United States, Italy and Spain. The cDNA or gDNA used as material had been derived from T cells, B-cell-depleted T cells, or PBMCs.

How the authors handled the data: Reference gene primer amplification gave nucleated cell count estimates. Here immunoSEQ multiplex PCR was the method, and the copy in TCRdb shows in-frame clones only, minus some. V, J and clone size are taken as reported in that table, and D and trimming were inferred from the DNA itself. The sample contains tens of thousands of clones, 80% of which appear only once. This clone was seen a few times. The sample taken for sequencing was peripheral blood. The receptor's source is an elderly woman with acute or convalescent COVID-19.

The CDR3 protein is CASSESGYNSPLHF. The CDR3 DNA reads TGTGCCAGCAGTGAATCGGGTTATAATTCACCCCTCCACTTT. The chain employs TRBV6-1 and TRBJ1-6; D remains ambiguous. The CDR3 consists of 14 residues. Trimming took 2 bases from V and 4 from J, leaving 6 bases between them. Germline lookup yields CDR1 MNHNS and CDR2 SASEGT.